This T cell receptor beta chain was sequenced for a study of blood T cells in healthy people across ages. The study's findings and limits: Among long-lived donors, naive CD4+ cells were more numerous and diversity higher than in aged donors.

For the second PCR, which ran for 7 to 11 cycles, a sample-barcoded 5' primer and a J-beta primer mix were used. TCRdb ran MiXCR on the 5' RACE reads and lists one entry per CDR3 protein. The sample has approximately 1,700,000 distinct CDR3 sequences, 35% to 50% seen once. Germline V gives CDR1 SGHDT, CDR2 YYEEEE. The CDR3 runs 12 residues. Donors were healthy Caucasian individuals from Russia aged roughly 6 to 90. Per individual sample, total RNA of at least 5 micrograms was extracted. Turning to this clonotype: Its antigen is not known. One junction end disagrees with the germline gene, perhaps due to a read error.

The chain combines TRBV5-6 with TRBJ1-2; D call uncertain. The specimen sequenced was blood. The TCR comes from a human donor in good health. CDR3 DNA: TGTGCCGGCAGCTTGGGAGGGTATGGCTACACCTTC. It translates to CAGSLGGYGYTF.